This TCR beta chain was captured by sequencing in a study of shared clonotypes between healthy human individuals. Study at large: Each donor's CD8 memory used one plate, CD8 naive two, each CD4 subset three.

Sequenced by immunoSEQ multiplex PCR; TCRdb stores in-frame clones only, minus some. Of some 2.1 million clones listed, 95% are singletons. Of note for this clone: Antigen: not known.

Study results and limitations: Only blood underwent sampling, and tissue repertoires likely differ. When compared with the clonotypes that were shared by all four sorted-subset donors, the non-shared clonotypes turned out to have lower generation probabilities.

The CDR3 totals 15 residues. CDR1 is SGDLS and CDR2 is YYNGEE in the germline V gene. The ends were cut back, 2 bases at V and 5 bases at J, with 16 bases in the middle. The investigators split CD4+ cells into a CD45RA+ naive subset and a CD45RA-negative memory subset. Sequencing was performed on naive CD4+ T cells sorted from blood. Indicated subset: CD45RA+ positively selected. This TCR was recovered from a man aged 18 to 35 in good health. The chain employs TRBV9 and TRBJ2-5; maybe TRBD2 (7 bases). The CDR3 loop is CASSVTGRGFETQYF. The CDR3 DNA sequence: TGTGCCAGCAGCGTTACAGGGAGGGGATTTGAGACCCAGTACTTC.